A single sample gave rise to the 5 T cell receptor beta chains below, sequenced in a study of T cell repertoires in cytomegalovirus infection. TCRdb re-called the reads through MiXCR, storing one row per CDR3 protein. The sample holds approximately 1,000,000 distinct CDR3 sequences; roughly 30% are singletons and the top ten take 13%. No antigens are known for them. The source was cultured CD8+ T cells from PBMCs, collected from culture after CMV antigen stimulation. The receptors were gathered from a human donor in good health (CMV status not recorded). Some clones in this sample may be carry-over from other donors' samples.

The chain has TRBV27 and TRBJ1-5; D uncertain. Germline CDR1 is MNHEY and CDR2 is SMNVEV (reference sequence). Trimming took off 6 bases at V and 3 bases at J, with 24 bases between the two ends. The CDR3 spans 18 residues. The CDR3 region is CASSHHPGPLAANQPQHF. The CDR3 DNA is TGTGCCAGCAGCCACCACCCCGGGCCACTCGCCGCCAATCAGCCCCAGCATTTT.

This clonotype came up many times. The rearrangement links TRBV7-8 to TRBJ2-2; D might be TRBD2 (5 bases). CDR1 is SGHVS, CDR2 FQNEAQ, per germline. CDR3 length: 16 amino acids. V lost 1 base to trimming and J lost 1 base, with 10 bases between them. The CDR3 DNA reads TGTGCCAGCAGCTTAGGGGCGGGCCTGAACACCGGGGAGCTGTTTTTT. The encoded protein is CASSLGAGLNTGELFF.

This clonotype was seen only a few times. The chain couples TRBV4-2 to TRBJ2-3; the D gene is possibly TRBD2 (7 bases). With 4 bases removed from V and 0 bases from J, the gap between germline ends came to 20 bases. The germline V gene encodes CDR1 LGHNA and CDR2 YNFKEQ. The CDR3 has 18 residues. The CDR3, as DNA: TGTGCCAGCAGCCCTTGGGGGGGCCCAGGAGGGAGCACAGATACGCAGTATTTT. Protein sequence: CASSPWGGPGGSTDTQYF.

The chain employs TRBV13 and TRBJ2-5; 7 bases align to TRBD1. Looked up from germline, CDR1 is PRHDT and CDR2 is FYEKMQ (reference sequence). The CDR3 is 14 amino acids. Unmatched junction bases numbered 2, after V lost 2 bases and J lost 2 bases. The CDR3 loop reads CASSLKQGQETQYF. The CDR3 DNA follows: TGTGCCAGCAGCTTAAAACAGGGGCAAGAGACCCAGTACTTC.

CDR3 nucleotides: TGTGCCAGCAGTTTTGGCCGGCCGAACGAGCAGTACTTC. Translating gives CASSFGRPNEQYF. The chain joins TRBV27 to TRBJ2-7; D remains ambiguous. Trimming took off 3 bases at V and 5 bases at J, with 11 bases between the two ends. The CDR3 covers 13 residues. CDR1 and CDR2 (germline): MNHEY, SMNVEV (reference sequence).